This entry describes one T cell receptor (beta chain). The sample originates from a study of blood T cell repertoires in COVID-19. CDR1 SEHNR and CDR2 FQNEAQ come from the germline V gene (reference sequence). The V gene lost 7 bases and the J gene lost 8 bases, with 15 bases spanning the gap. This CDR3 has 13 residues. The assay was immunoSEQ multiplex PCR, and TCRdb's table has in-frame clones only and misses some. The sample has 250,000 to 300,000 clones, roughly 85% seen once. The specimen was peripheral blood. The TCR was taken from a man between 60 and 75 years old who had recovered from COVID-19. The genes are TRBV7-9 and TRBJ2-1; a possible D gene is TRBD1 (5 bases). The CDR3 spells CASTPTGMDEQFF. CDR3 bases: TGTGCCAGCACCCCCACAGGAATGGATGAGCAGTTCTTC.